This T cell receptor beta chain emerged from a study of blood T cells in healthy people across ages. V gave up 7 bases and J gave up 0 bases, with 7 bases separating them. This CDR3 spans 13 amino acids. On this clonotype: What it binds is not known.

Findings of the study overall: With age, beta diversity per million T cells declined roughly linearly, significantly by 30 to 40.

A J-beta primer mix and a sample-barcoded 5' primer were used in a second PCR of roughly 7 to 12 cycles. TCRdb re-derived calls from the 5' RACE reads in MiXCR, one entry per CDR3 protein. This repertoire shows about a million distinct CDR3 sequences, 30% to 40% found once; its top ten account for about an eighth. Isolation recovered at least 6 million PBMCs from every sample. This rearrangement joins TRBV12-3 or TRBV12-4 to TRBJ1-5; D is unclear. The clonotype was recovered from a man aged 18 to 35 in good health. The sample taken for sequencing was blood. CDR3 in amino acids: CASISHSNQPQHF. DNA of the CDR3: TGTGCCAGCATTAGTCATAGCAATCAGCCCCAGCATTTT.